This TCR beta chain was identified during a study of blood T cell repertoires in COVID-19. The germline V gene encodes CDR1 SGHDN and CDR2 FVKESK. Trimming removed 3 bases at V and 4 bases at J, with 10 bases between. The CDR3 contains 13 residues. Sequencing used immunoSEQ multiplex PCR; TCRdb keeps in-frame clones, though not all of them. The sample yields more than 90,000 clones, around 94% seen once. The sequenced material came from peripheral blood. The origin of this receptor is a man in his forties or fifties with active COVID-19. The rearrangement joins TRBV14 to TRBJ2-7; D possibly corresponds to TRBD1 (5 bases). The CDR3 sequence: CASSQTRAYEQYF. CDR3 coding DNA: TGTGCCAGCAGCCAGACCAGGGCATACGAGCAGTACTTC.